Following are 19 T cell receptor beta chains from one sample sequenced in a study of glioma-infiltrating T cells. TCR alpha and beta CDR3 regions were amplified from RNA using iRepertoire nested multiplex PCR. A single record per CDR3 protein comes from TCRdb applying MiXCR to the multiplex PCR reads. The sample lists about 93,000 distinct CDR3 sequences; about 40% were seen once. The sample taken for sequencing was glioma tissue, nonneoplastic brain tissue, or PBMCs (not recorded which). These receptors were taken from a human donor with low-grade glioma or glioblastoma, undergoing nonglioma brain surgery, or in good health (not recorded which).

Points on this clonotype: It may be a read error: a sequence one base away is much more abundant. This chain links TRBV12-3 or TRBV12-4 with TRBJ1-4, with D hard to call. V was pared by 9 bases and J by 7 bases, with 12 bases between. CDR3 length equals 12 residues. CDR3 DNA: TGTGCCAGAAGTCCCGTAGGTGAAAAACTGTTTTTT. This gives the protein CARSPVGEKLFF.

This clonotype was counted at least ten times. The chain is built from TRBV7-9 and TRBJ2-5, with D possibly being TRBD1 (5 bases). Trimming removed 7 bases at V and 2 bases at J, with 17 bases between. The germline CDR1 and CDR2 sequences are SEHNR and FQNEAQ (reference sequence). The CDR3 runs to 15 residues. The CDR3, as DNA: TGTGCCAGCACCGCAGTTCAGGGCGCACAAGAGACCCAGTACTTC. Encoded protein: CASTAVQGAQETQYF.

This clonotype was observed a handful of times. This may stem from a read error, because a much larger clone lies one nucleotide away. The rearrangement joins TRBV5-1 to TRBJ2-7; TRBD2 aligns across 8 bases. The junction had 11 bases not matched to a gene; V was cut back by 2 bases and J by 7 bases. Germline values: CDR1 SGHRS, CDR2 YFSETQ. CDR3 length: 15 amino acids. The CDR3 nucleotides are TGCGCCAGCAGCTTCGGGACTAGATCCGACAATGAGCAGTACTTC. Translating gives CASSFGTRSDNEQYF.

As for this clonotype: A read error may be the cause here, since a much bigger clone is one base away. V and J are TRBV24-1 and TRBJ2-7, with 15 bases identical to TRBD2. CDR3 length equals 15 residues. V trimming: 9 bases; J trimming: 6 bases; junction bases outside the gene matches: 8. The V gene's germline CDR1 is KGHDR and CDR2 SFDVKD. CDR3 amino acids: CATAAGTSGRSEQYF. For the CDR3, the DNA is TGTGCCACCGCCGCCGGGACTAGCGGGAGGAGCGAGCAGTACTTC.

This clonotype occurred many times. The chain joins TRBV7-9 to TRBJ1-4; D perhaps matches TRBD1 (5 bases). The CDR3 runs to 16 residues. CDR1 is SEHNR, CDR2 FQNEAQ, per germline (reference sequence). V gave up 2 bases and J gave up 1 base, with 11 bases separating them. As DNA, the CDR3 is TGTGCCAGCAGCTTATGGGACGGAAGAACTAATGAAAAACTGTTTTTT. It specifies CASSLWDGRTNEKLFF.

Note on this clonotype: A clone one base away is much larger, so this may be a read error. J is TRBJ2-1 and V is TRBV5-1, with TRBD2 matching 8 bases. This CDR3 region has 14 residues. Germline CDR1 SGHRS, CDR2 YFSETQ. This chain's CDR3 is CASSLWTSSETKYF. The CDR3 DNA is TGCGCCAGCAGCTTGTGGACTAGCAGCGAGACCAAGTACTTC. The entire variable domain, with the rest obtained from reference TRBV5-1 and TRBJ2-1, is as follows: KAGVTQTPRYLIKTRGQQVTLSCSPISGHRSVSWYQQTPGQGLQFLFEYFSETQRNKGNFPGRFSGRQFSNSRSEMNVSTLELGDSALYLCASSLWTSSETKYFGPGTRLTVL.

On this clonotype: Compared with germline, one end of the junction differs, possibly owing to a read error. The chain uses TRBV12-3 or TRBV12-4 and TRBJ2-2; D possibly corresponds to TRBD2 (6 bases). The CDR3 extends over 13 amino acids. CDR3 bases: TGTGACAGCTGTTCGGGAGTGATCGGGGAGCTGTTTTTT. The encoded protein is CDSCSGVIGELFF.

This clonotype showed up many times. The rearrangement joins TRBV4-3 to TRBJ2-2; 8 nucleotides match TRBD2. J gave up 7 bases and V 4 bases, and 8 bases lay outside the gene matches. From germline, CDR1 is LGHNA and CDR2 YSLEER. The CDR3 spans 15 residues. CDR3 coding DNA: TGCGCCAGCAGCCGAGTAGCGGGGTCCGTCGGGGAGCTGTTTTTT. Its translation is CASSRVAGSVGELFF.

Details on this clonotype: The CDR3 end shows no conserved phenylalanine or tryptophan, and so a read error is likely. Because the CDR3's place on the DNA is in doubt, the DNA is left out and the CDR3 is given as listed by TCRdb. The gene calls are TRBV4-1 and TRBJ2-1; the listed D gene, TRBD1, was not tested against the DNA. CDR1 MGHRA and CDR2 YSYEKL come from the germline V gene. The CDR3 is 16 amino acids in total, end residues counted. The CDR3 here is CASSYGSGAYAHEQSP.

J is TRBJ2-1 and V is TRBV19; no clear D. The CDR3 runs 13 residues. V shed 8 bases and J shed 6 bases, with 14 bases lying between them. The germline gives CDR1 LNHDA, CDR2 SQIVND (reference sequence). CDR3 in amino acids: CASRSRPVNEQFF. CDR3 bases: TGTGCCAGTCGTAGCAGGCCCGTCAATGAGCAGTTCTTC.

This clonotype was found many times. This chain joins TRBV20-1 and TRBJ2-4; 8 nucleotides line up with TRBD1. Germline V lookup: CDR1 DFQATT, CDR2 SNEGSKA (reference sequence). Unmatched junction bases numbered 14, after V lost 3 bases and J lost 16 bases. The CDR3 extends over 13 amino acids. DNA of the CDR3: TGCAGTGCTAGGGGGACAGGCACGAACACGCACTACTTC. Translating it yields CSARGTGTNTHYF.

This clonotype was seen repeatedly, ten times or more. The chain recombines TRBV5-1 with TRBJ2-1, with TRBD2 as a possible D gene (5 bases). The V end lost 3 bases, the J end lost 5 bases, and 9 bases lay between the germline ends. The CDR3 has 13 amino acids. Looked up from germline, CDR1 is SGHRS and CDR2 is YFSETQ. CDR3 protein: CASSWTQNNEQFF. For the CDR3, the DNA is TGCGCCAGCAGCTGGACTCAGAACAATGAGCAGTTCTTC.

This clonotype was picked up many times. The chain links TRBV12-3 or TRBV12-4 to TRBJ2-2; 7 bases fit TRBD2. The CDR3 is 13 amino acids. V shed 6 bases and J 7 bases; nucleotides not matched to a gene: 5. The CDR3 loop reads CASRSGGSGELFF. DNA of the CDR3: TGTGCCAGCAGATCCGGCGGGAGCGGGGAGCTGTTTTTT.

Notes on this clonotype: A much bigger clone sits one base away, suggesting this may be a read error. This chain joins TRBV9 and TRBJ1-3, with D unclear. The V and J ends lost 3 bases and 8 bases respectively, with 15 bases between them. The germline gives CDR1 SGDLS, CDR2 YYNGEE. The CDR3 runs 14 residues. CDR3 residues: CASSDQPDGDTIYF. The CDR3 region has the DNA TGTGCCAGCAGCGATCAACCTGACGGAGACACCATATATTTT.

With respect to this clonotype: Mismatch with germline at one junction end may stem from a read error. This sequence joins TRBV20-1 and TRBJ1-5; D may be TRBD1 (5 bases). CDR3 length equals 13 residues. Germline V gives CDR1 DFQATT, CDR2 SNEGSKA (reference sequence). The CDR3 coding sequence is TGCAGTGCTATTAGTCAGGGCAATCAGGCCCAGCATTTT. Translated: CSAISQGNQAQHF.

This clonotype was recorded many times. CDR3 DNA sequence: TGTGCCACCAACGGGTTGCTAACCTACGAGCAGTACTTC. Its protein product is CATNGLLTYEQYF. The rearrangement joins TRBV2 to TRBJ2-7, with unresolved D. Germline-derived CDR1 and CDR2 are SNHLY and FYNNEI. This CDR3 has 13 residues. V gave up 10 bases and J gave up 2 bases, with 15 bases separating them.

This clonotype was recorded at least ten times. The J gene is TRBJ2-1, the V gene TRBV6-6; TRBD1 might be the D (6 bases). Germline V lookup: CDR1 MNHNY, CDR2 SVGAGI (reference sequence). The CDR3 sequence is 15 residues long. The ends were cut back, 2 bases at V and 0 bases at J, with 8 bases in the middle. The CDR3 nucleotides are TGTGCCAGCAGTTACGAACAGGGCTCCTACAATGAGCAGTTCTTC. It specifies CASSYEQGSYNEQFF.

This chain uses TRBV6-1 with TRBJ2-1; a weak D match, TRBD1 (5 bases). Germline CDR1 is MNHNS and CDR2 is SASEGT. The CDR3 loop spans 13 amino acids. Trimming cost V 8 bases and J 10 bases, with 18 bases left between them. CDR3 residues: CASGVTDGYEQFF. The CDR3 nucleotides are TGTGCCAGCGGTGTGACAGATGGCTACGAGCAGTTCTTC.

The table lists this clonotype with many counts. The chain carries TRBV19 and TRBJ2-1; TRBD2 matches at 10 bases. The length of the CDR3 is 14 residues. The junction had 11 bases not matched to a gene; V was cut back by 10 bases and J by 8 bases. Germline CDR1 is LNHDA and CDR2 is SQIVND (reference sequence). The CDR3 sequence is CATISGRGFYEQFF. The CDR3 DNA sequence: TGTGCCACAATCAGCGGGAGGGGTTTCTATGAGCAGTTCTTC. Drawing the rest from reference TRBV19 and TRBJ2-1, the complete variable domain is DGGITQSPKYLFRKEGQNVTLSCEQNLNHDAMYWYRQDPGQGLRLIYYSQIVNDFQKGDIAEGYSVSREKKESFPLTVTSAQKNPTAFYLCATISGRGFYEQFFGPGTRLTVL.